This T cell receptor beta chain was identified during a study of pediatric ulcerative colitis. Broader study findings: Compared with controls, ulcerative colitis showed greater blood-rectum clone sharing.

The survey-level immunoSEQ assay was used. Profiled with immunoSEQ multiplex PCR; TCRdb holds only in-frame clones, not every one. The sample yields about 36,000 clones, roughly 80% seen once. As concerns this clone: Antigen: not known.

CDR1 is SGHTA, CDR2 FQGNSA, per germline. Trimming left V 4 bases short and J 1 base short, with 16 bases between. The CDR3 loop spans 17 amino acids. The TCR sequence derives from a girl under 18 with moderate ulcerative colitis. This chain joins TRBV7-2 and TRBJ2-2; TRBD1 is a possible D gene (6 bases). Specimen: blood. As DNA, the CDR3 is TGTGCCAGCAGCTCAAGCCCACAGGGCTTGAACACCGGGGAGCTGTTTTTT. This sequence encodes CASSSSPQGLNTGELFF.